The clone carrying this T cell receptor beta chain was detected once. Its specificity is not known. The data derive from a study of cytomegalovirus exposure and HLA in healthy donors. Findings of the study overall: Several of the most significant clusters appeared, in a later analysis, to be linked to common viral pathogens. A later analysis reportedly identified an Asian-associated ancestry cluster as carrying fewer N-insertions than the approximately 670-donor mean.

Use of 60 Vbeta and 13 Jbeta primers characterized the PCR. TCRdb's table, derived via immunoSEQ multiplex PCR, lists solely in-frame clones and lacks some. The sample lists around 150,000 clones; 83% were seen once. This receptor was taken from a man aged 45-65 years in good health and CMV-seropositive. Sequenced sample: PBMCs.

This chain's CDR3 is CACGDRGDGNTIYF. The CDR3 DNA sequence: TGTGCCTGCGGAGACAGGGGCGATGGAAACACCATATATTTT. The chain recombines TRBV30 with TRBJ1-3; the match to TRBD1 covers 8 bases. The CDR3 is 14 residues long. V lost 6 bases, J lost 3 bases, and 7 bases stayed unmatched. From germline, CDR1 is GTSNPN and CDR2 SVGIG (reference sequence).